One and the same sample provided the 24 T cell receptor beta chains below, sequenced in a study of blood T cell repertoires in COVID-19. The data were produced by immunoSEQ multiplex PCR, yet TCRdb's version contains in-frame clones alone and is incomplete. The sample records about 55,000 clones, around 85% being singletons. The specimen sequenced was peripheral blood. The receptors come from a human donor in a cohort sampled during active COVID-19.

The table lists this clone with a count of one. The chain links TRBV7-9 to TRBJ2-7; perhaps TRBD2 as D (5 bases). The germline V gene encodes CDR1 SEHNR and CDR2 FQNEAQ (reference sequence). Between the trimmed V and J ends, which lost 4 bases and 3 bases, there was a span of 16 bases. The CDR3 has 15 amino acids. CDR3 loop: CASSSTILGYYEQYF. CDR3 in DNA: TGTGCCAGCAGCTCTACCATACTAGGCTACTACGAGCAGTACTTC.

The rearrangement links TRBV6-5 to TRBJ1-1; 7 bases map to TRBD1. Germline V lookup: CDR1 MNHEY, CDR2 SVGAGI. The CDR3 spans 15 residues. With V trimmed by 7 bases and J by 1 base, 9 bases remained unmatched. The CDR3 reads CASKVSGTANTEAFF. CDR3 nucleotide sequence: TGTGCCAGCAAGGTGTCCGGGACAGCGAACACTGAAGCTTTCTTT.

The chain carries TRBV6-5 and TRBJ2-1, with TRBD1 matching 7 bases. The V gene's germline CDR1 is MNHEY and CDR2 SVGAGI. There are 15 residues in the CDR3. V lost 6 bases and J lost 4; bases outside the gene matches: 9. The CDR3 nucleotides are TGTGCCAGCAGGTATTCGACAGGGCAGTACAATGAGCAGTTCTTC. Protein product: CASRYSTGQYNEQFF.

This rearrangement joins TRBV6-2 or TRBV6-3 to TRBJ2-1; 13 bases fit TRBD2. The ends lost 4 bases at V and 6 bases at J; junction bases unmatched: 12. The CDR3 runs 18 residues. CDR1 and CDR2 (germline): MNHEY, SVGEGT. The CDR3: CASSFFRLAGGRGNEQFF. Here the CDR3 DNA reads TGTGCCAGCAGTTTTTTTCGACTAGCGGGAGGCCGGGGCAATGAGCAGTTCTTC.

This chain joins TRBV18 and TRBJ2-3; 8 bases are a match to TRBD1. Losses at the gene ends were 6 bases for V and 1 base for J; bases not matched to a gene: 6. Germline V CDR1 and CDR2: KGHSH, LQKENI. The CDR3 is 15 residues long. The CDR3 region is CASSPQDRGTDTQYF. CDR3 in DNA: TGTGCCAGCTCCCCTCAGGACAGGGGCACAGATACGCAGTATTTT.

The CDR3 nucleotides read TGCAGTGCTCGGTTGAACACTGAAGCTTTCTTT. Its protein is CSARLNTEAFF. The V gene is TRBV20-1, the J gene TRBJ1-1; D gene uncertain. The V and J ends lost 5 bases and 0 bases respectively, with 4 bases between them. Germline values: CDR1 DFQATT, CDR2 SNEGSKA (reference sequence). This CDR3 contains 11 residues.

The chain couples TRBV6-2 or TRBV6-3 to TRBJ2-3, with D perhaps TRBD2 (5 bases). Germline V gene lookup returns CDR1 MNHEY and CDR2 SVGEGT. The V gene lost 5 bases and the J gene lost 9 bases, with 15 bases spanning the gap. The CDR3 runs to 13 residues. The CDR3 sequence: CASSRLPGETQYF. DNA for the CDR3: TGTGCCAGCAGTCGTCTCCCCGGGGAGACGCAGTATTTT.

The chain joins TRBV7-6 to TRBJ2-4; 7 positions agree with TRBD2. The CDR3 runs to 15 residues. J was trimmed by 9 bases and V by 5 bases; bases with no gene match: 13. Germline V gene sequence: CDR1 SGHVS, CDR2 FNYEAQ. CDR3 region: CASSVGTTPEGIQYF. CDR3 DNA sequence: TGTGCCAGCAGCGTAGGGACTACCCCGGAGGGCATTCAGTACTTC.

The CDR3 sequence: CASSLAGDNSPLHF. DNA for the CDR3: TGCGCCAGCAGCTTGGCGGGGGACAATTCACCCCTCCACTTT. This sequence joins TRBV5-1 and TRBJ1-6; D may be TRBD1 (5 bases). The V and J ends lost 0 bases and 7 bases respectively, with 8 bases between them. Germline V gives CDR1 SGHRS, CDR2 YFSETQ. CDR3 length equals 14 residues.

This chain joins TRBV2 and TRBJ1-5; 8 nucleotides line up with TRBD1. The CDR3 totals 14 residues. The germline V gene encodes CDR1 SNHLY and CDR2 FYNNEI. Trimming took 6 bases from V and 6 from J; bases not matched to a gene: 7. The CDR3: CASSYGQGPQPQHF. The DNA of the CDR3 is TGTGCCAGCAGCTACGGACAGGGACCTCAGCCCCAGCATTTT.

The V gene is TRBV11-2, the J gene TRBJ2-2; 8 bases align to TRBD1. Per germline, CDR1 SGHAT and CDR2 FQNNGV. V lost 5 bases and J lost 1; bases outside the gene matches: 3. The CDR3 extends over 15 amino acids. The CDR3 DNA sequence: TGTGCCAGCAGCCCCGGGACAGGGAACACCGGGGAGCTGTTTTTT. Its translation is CASSPGTGNTGELFF.

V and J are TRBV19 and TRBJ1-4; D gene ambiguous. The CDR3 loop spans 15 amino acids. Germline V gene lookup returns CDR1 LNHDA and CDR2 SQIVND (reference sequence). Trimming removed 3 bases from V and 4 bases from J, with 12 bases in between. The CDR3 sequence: CASSIAATGNEKLFF. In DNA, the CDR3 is TGTGCCAGTAGTATTGCGGCGACCGGTAATGAAAAACTGTTTTTT.

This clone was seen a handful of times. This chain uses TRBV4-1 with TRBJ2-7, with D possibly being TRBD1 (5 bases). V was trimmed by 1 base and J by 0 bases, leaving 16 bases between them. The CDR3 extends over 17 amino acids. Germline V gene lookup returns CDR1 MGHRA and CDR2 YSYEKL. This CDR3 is CASSQGSRQGLSYEQYF. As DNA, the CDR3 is TGCGCCAGCAGCCAAGGGTCGAGGCAGGGTCTCTCCTACGAGCAGTACTTC.

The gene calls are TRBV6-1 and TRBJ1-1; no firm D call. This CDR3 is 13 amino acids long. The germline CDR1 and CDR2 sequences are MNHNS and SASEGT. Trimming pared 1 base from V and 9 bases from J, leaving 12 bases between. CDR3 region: CASSEGPERKAFF. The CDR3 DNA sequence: TGTGCCAGCAGTGAAGGCCCCGAGAGGAAAGCTTTCTTT.

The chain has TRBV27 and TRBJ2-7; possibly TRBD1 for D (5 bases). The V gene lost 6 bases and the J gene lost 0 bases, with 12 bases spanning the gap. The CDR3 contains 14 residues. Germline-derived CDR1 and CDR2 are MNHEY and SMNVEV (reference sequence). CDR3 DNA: TGTGCCAGCAGACGACAGTTGAACTCCTACGAGCAGTACTTC. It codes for CASRRQLNSYEQYF.

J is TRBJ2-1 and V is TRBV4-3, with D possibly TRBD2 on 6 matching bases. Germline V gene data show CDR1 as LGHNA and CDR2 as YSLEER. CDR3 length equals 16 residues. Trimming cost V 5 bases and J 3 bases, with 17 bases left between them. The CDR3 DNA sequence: TGCGCCAGCAGCTATACTGTGCGGGGCTTCTACAATGAGCAGTTCTTC. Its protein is CASSYTVRGFYNEQFF.

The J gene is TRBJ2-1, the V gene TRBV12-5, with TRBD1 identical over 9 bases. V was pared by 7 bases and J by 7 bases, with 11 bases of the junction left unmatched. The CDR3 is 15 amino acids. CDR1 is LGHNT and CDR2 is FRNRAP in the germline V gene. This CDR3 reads CASARPTGGKNEQFF. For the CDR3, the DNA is TGTGCTAGTGCCCGACCGACAGGGGGGAAGAATGAGCAGTTCTTC. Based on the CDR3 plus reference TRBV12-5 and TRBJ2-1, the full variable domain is DARVTQTPRHKVTEMGQEVTMRCQPILGHNTVFWYRQTMMQGLELLAYFRNRAPLDDSGMPKDRFSAEMPDATLATLKIQPSEPRDSAVYFCASARPTGGKNEQFFGPGTRLTVL.

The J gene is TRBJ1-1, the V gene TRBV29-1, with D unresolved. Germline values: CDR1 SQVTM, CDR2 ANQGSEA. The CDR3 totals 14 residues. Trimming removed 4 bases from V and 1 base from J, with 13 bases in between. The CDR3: CSVAPTRSNTEAFF. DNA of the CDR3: TGCAGCGTTGCCCCGACACGGTCGAACACTGAAGCTTTCTTT. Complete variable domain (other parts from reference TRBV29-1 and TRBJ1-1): SAVISQKPSRDICQRGTSLTIQCQVDSQVTMMFWYRQQPGQSLTLIATANQGSEATYESGFVIDKFPISRPNLTFSTLTVSNMSPEDSSIYLCSVAPTRSNTEAFFGQGTRLTVV.

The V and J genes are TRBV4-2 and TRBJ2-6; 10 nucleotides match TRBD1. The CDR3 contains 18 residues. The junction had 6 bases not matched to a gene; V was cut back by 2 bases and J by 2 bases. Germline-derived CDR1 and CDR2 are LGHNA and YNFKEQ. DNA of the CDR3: TGTGCCAGCAGCCAATTGCCGGGACAGGGGACTGGGGCCAACGTCCTGACTTTC. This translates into CASSQLPGQGTGANVLTF.

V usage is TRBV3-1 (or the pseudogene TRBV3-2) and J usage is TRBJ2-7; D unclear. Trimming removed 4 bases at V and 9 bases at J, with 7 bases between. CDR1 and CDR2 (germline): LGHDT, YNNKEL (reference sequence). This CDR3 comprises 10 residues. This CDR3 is CASSLGGQYF. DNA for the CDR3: TGTGCCAGCAGCCTTGGCGGGCAGTACTTC.

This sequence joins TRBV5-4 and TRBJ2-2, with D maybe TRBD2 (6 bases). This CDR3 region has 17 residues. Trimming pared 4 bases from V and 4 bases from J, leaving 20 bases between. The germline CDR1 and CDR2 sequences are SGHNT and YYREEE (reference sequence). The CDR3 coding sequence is TGTGCCAGCAGCCTGGGTCGGGGGAGTGTGCGCACCGGGGAGCTGTTTTTT. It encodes CASSLGRGSVRTGELFF.

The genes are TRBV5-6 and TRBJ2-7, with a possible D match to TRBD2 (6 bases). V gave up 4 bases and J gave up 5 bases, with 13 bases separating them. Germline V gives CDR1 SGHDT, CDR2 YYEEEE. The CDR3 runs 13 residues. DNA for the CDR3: TGTGCCAGCAGCCCCGGGACTGACCACGAGCAGTACTTC. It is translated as CASSPGTDHEQYF.

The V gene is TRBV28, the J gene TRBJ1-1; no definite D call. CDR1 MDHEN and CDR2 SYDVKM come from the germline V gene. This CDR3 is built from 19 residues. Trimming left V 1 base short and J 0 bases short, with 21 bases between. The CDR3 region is CASSLLIWLREGMNTEAFF. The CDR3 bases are TGTGCCAGCAGTTTATTAATTTGGCTCCGAGAGGGAATGAACACTGAAGCTTTCTTT. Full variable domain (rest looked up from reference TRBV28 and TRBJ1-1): DVKVTQSSRYLVKRTGEKVFLECVQDMDHENMFWYRQDPGLGLRLIYFSYDVKMKEKGDIPEGYSVSREKKERFSLILESASTNQTSMYLCASSLLIWLREGMNTEAFFGQGTRLTVV.

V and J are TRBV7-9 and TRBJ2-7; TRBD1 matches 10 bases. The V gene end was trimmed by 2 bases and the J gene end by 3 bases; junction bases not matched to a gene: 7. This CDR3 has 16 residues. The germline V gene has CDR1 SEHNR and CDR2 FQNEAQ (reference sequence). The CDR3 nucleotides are TGTGCCAGCAGCTTAATAGCCGGGACAGGGGTCTACGAGCAGTACTTC. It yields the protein CASSLIAGTGVYEQYF.